These T cell receptor beta chains were read from a single sample in a study of blood T cells in healthy people across ages. TCRdb passed the 5' RACE reads through MiXCR, listing each CDR3 protein once. The sample comprises about 1.4 million distinct CDR3 sequences, roughly 64% of which are singletons, and more than 6% rests with the top ten. Sequencing input: blood. Receptors were obtained from a man younger than 30 in good health. The CDR3 runs from the conserved cysteine through the conserved F or W. A D gene is named only where the DNA matches it firmly. Part of the rows lack a size; the others show once, few, many or a class for expanded clones.

>TRBV4-1|NA|TRBJ2-7|NA
CTSSQRADGDYEQYF
TGCACCAGCAGCCAACGGGCAGACGGGGACTACGAGCAGTACTTC
>TRBV5-6|TRBD1|TRBJ1-2|NA
CASSRSGGAGYGYTF
TGTGCCAGCAGCCGATCAGGGGGCGCGGGGTATGGCTACACCTTC
>TRBV28|NA|TRBJ2-1|NA
CASGKESYNEQFF
TGTGCCAGCGGTAAGGAGTCCTACAATGAGCAGTTCTTC
>TRBV3-1|NA|TRBJ2-1|NA
CASRQDLGEQFF
TGTGCCAGCAGACAAGATCTGGGTGAGCAGTTCTTC
>TRBV13|NA|TRBJ2-3|NA
CASNAESTQYF
TGTGCCAGCAACGCCGAGAGTACGCAGTATTTT
>TRBV24-1|NA|TRBJ2-6|NA
CATSVIQHSGANVLTF
TGTGCCACCAGTGTCATTCAGCATTCTGGGGCCAACGTCCTGACTTTC
>TRBV27|NA|TRBJ1-5|NA
CASSPLEGDQPQHF
TGTGCCAGCAGTCCCCTTGAGGGGGATCAGCCCCAGCATTTT
>TRBV29-1|TRBD1|TRBJ2-7|once
CSVGGRGTGNSYEQYF
TGCAGCGTTGGGGGTCGAGGGACAGGAAACTCCTACGAGCAGTACTTC
>TRBV6-5|NA|TRBJ1-2|NA
CASSTGLTYGYTF
TGTGCCAGCAGTACGGGACTGACCTATGGCTACACCTTC
>TRBV20-1|NA|TRBJ2-5|NA
CSARVPDRHIQETQYF
TGCAGTGCTAGAGTCCCTGACAGACACATTCAAGAGACCCAGTACTTC
>TRBV20-1|TRBD1|TRBJ2-1|NA
CSASRDREEEIGYNEQFF
TGCAGTGCTAGCAGGGACAGGGAGGAAGAAATAGGATACAATGAGCAGTTCTTC
>TRBV12-3/TRBV12-4|TRBD1|TRBJ1-6|NA
CASSGTGGNSPLHF
TGTGCCAGCAGCGGGACAGGTGGGAATTCGCCCCTCCACTTT
>TRBV10-3|NA|TRBJ1-1|NA
CAISEEGQSTEAFF
TGTGCCATCAGTGAGGAGGGTCAGAGCACTGAAGCTTTCTTT
>TRBV11-2|NA|TRBJ2-7|NA
CASSSPSTGRYEQYF
TGTGCCAGCAGCTCCCCCTCGACAGGCCGCTACGAGCAGTACTTC
>TRBV25-1|NA|TRBJ2-7|NA
CASSESAGAYEQYF
TGTGCCAGCAGTGAATCCGCCGGGGCCTACGAGCAGTACTTC
>TRBV29-1|NA|TRBJ1-1|few
CSVVTGGTEAFF
TGCAGCGTTGTGACGGGGGGCACTGAAGCTTTCTTT
>TRBV10-1|TRBD1|TRBJ2-5|NA
CASSVMTGGLQETQYF
TGCGCCAGCAGTGTAATGACAGGGGGACTCCAAGAGACCCAGTACTTC
>TRBV4-1|TRBD1|TRBJ1-2|NA
CASSHPGQGRGYTF
TGCGCCAGCAGCCATCCCGGACAGGGGAGAGGCTACACCTTC
>TRBV12-3/TRBV12-4|NA|TRBJ2-5|few
CASSFRWRPHSQETQYF
TGTGCCAGCAGTTTCCGATGGAGACCTCACTCCCAAGAGACCCAGTACTTC
>TRBV6-2/TRBV6-3|TRBD1|TRBJ2-1|NA
CASSWTGVVYNEQFF
TGTGCCAGCAGTTGGACAGGGGTCGTTTACAATGAGCAGTTCTTC
>TRBV20-1|TRBD2|TRBJ2-7|once
CSATPGLAGLEQYF
TGCAGTGCTACTCCGGGACTAGCGGGGCTCGAGCAGTACTTC
>TRBV13|NA|TRBJ2-3|NA
CASSPRQGNPSQYF
TGTGCCAGCAGCCCTCGTCAGGGGAACCCTTCGCAGTATTTT
>TRBV5-1|NA|TRBJ1-2|once
CASSYKTGESYTF
TGCGCCAGCAGCTACAAGACGGGAGAGAGCTACACCTTC
>TRBV6-5|NA|TRBJ2-7|few
CASSYRGTAYEQYF
TGTGCCAGCAGTTATCGCGGCACAGCCTACGAGCAGTACTTC
>TRBV29-1|NA|TRBJ1-1|few
CSVEGVVGELTMNTEAFF
TGCAGCGTTGAAGGGGTAGTGGGGGAGCTAACGATGAACACTGAAGCTTTCTTT
>TRBV5-1|NA|TRBJ2-5|NA
CASSPFGETQYF
TGCGCCAGCAGCCCATTCGGGGAGACCCAGTACTTC
>TRBV6-6|TRBD1|TRBJ2-5|few
CASYQGQGQKKQYF
TGTGCCAGCTATCAGGGACAGGGGCAGAAGAAGCAGTACTTC
>TRBV18|NA|TRBJ2-6|NA
CASSPFGSSGANVLTF
TGTGCCAGCTCACCCTTCGGTAGCTCTGGGGCCAACGTCCTGACTTTC
>TRBV27|NA|TRBJ2-1|NA
CASSLSLVGGYNEQFF
TGTGCCAGCAGTTTATCGTTAGTAGGGGGGTACAATGAGCAGTTCTTC